These 32 T cell receptor beta chains were sequenced from one sample in a study of cytomegalovirus exposure and HLA in healthy donors. PCR primers comprised 60 Vbeta and 13 Jbeta primers. Generated by immunoSEQ multiplex PCR, the TCRdb table keeps only in-frame clones and is missing some. The sample yields 95,000 to 100,000 clones, roughly three quarters seen once. The specimen sequenced was PBMCs. The receptors were gathered from a man aged 35 to 55 in good health and CMV-seronegative.

V usage is TRBV11-3 and J usage is TRBJ2-7; 8 bases line up with TRBD1. The CDR3 contains 18 residues. The germline CDR1 and CDR2 sequences are SGHNT and YENEEA. V dropped 1 base and J dropped 4; count of bases not matched to a gene: 15. The CDR3 is CASSLASVTARGLYEQYF. The CDR3 nucleotides read TGTGCCAGCAGCTTAGCTTCGGTTACGGCCAGGGGGCTGTACGAGCAGTACTTC.

The rearrangement joins TRBV6-6 to TRBJ2-4; maybe TRBD2 (6 bases). The CDR3 length is 13 residues. Germline V gives CDR1 MNHNY, CDR2 SVGAGI (reference sequence). Trimming took 6 bases from V and 13 from J, leaving 19 bases between them. CDR3 residues: CASSLEGGLVQYF. The CDR3 DNA reads as TGTGCCAGCAGCTTGGAGGGCGGGTTAGTCCAGTACTTC.

J is TRBJ2-5 and V is TRBV5-4; TRBD2 matches at 7 bases. Germline assignment: CDR1 SGHNT and CDR2 YYREEE (reference sequence). The V segment lost 0 bases and the J segment 5 bases; nucleotides outside the gene matches: 4. CDR3 length: 14 amino acids. CDR3 nucleotide sequence: TGTGCCAGCAGCTTGGGCCTCGGGGGGGAGACCCAGTACTTC. This encodes CASSLGLGGETQYF.

The chain is built from TRBV30 and TRBJ1-2; 7 bases map to TRBD1. J was trimmed by 3 bases and V by 7 bases; bases with no gene match: 8. Germline CDR1 and CDR2: GTSNPN and SVGIG (reference sequence). The CDR3 totals 13 residues. CDR3 region: CASSGGGDYGYTF. As DNA, the CDR3 is TGTGCCTCTTCAGGGGGAGGTGACTATGGCTACACCTTC.

This chain connects TRBV10-3 to TRBJ2-7; 11 nucleotides align to TRBD1. The CDR3 has 12 amino acids. V trimming: 11 bases; J trimming: 4 bases; junction bases outside the gene matches: 4. CDR1 and CDR2 (germline): ENHRY, SYGVKD. The CDR3 loop is CALGTGGYEQYF. The CDR3 bases are TGTGCCCTCGGGACAGGGGGTTACGAGCAGTACTTC.

This chain links TRBV7-9 with TRBJ2-6; 7 nucleotides match TRBD1. Unmatched junction bases numbered 7, after V lost 5 bases and J lost 3 bases. This CDR3 has 16 residues. Germline CDR1 SEHNR, CDR2 FQNEAQ (reference sequence). The CDR3 coding sequence is TGTGCCAGCAGCCCATTACAGGGGTATGGGGCCAACGTCCTGACTTTC. Amino acids: CASSPLQGYGANVLTF.

This clone was recorded a few times. Other DNA sequences of this sample code for an identical CDR3. The J gene is TRBJ1-5, the V gene TRBV7-2; perhaps TRBD1 as D (6 bases). Germline CDR1 reads SGHTA; CDR2 reads FQGNSA. This CDR3 has 15 amino acids. Trimming removed 6 bases from V and 0 bases from J, with 12 bases in between. Written as DNA, the CDR3 is TGTGCCAGCAGTCCACTCAGGGGTAGCAATCAGCCCCAGCATTTT. Its protein product is CASSPLRGSNQPQHF. The variable domain in full, with the rest retrieved from reference TRBV7-2 and TRBJ1-5, is GAGVSQSPSNKVTEKGKDVELRCDPISGHTALYWYRQSLGQGLEFLIYFQGNSAPDKSGLPSDRFSAERTGGSVSTLTIQRTQQEDSAVYLCASSPLRGSNQPQHFGDGTRLSIL.

V is TRBV5-4 and J is TRBJ2-3, with a possible D match to TRBD1 (6 bases). CDR1 and CDR2 (germline): SGHNT, YYREEE (reference sequence). This CDR3 is 15 amino acids long. V was shortened by 6 bases and J by 3 bases, with 17 bases between the two germline ends. The CDR3 loop is CASNRAGQGTDTQYF. The CDR3 region has the DNA TGTGCCAGCAACCGGGCGGGCCAGGGGACAGATACGCAGTATTTT.

This chain connects TRBV4-1 to TRBJ1-3; maybe TRBD1 (5 bases). CDR1 and CDR2 from the germline V gene are MGHRA and YSYEKL. The V end was cut by 4 bases, the J end by 8 bases, with 12 bases between. The CDR3 consists of 13 residues. In nucleotides, the CDR3 is TGCGCCAGCAGCCCCAGGGTTGGTGACACCATATATTTT. This translates into CASSPRVGDTIYF.

The CDR3 is CASSLRQAESSYNSPLHF. For the CDR3, the DNA is TGCGCCAGCAGCTTGCGACAGGCCGAGAGCTCCTATAATTCACCCCTCCACTTT. The chain combines TRBV5-1 with TRBJ1-6, with a possible D match to TRBD1 (6 bases). The CDR3 has 18 amino acids. Between the trimmed V and J ends, which lost 1 base and 0 bases, there was a span of 14 bases. CDR1 and CDR2 (germline): SGHRS, YFSETQ.

This sequence joins TRBV7-2 and TRBJ1-2; tentatively, D is TRBD1 (5 bases). V lost 1 base, J lost 2 bases, and 17 bases lay in between. Germline V lookup: CDR1 SGHTA, CDR2 FQGNSA. The CDR3 spans 17 residues. CDR3 loop: CASSLGGSGKENYGYTF. The CDR3 DNA is TGTGCCAGCAGCTTAGGCGGTTCAGGGAAAGAAAACTATGGCTACACCTTC.

This clone showed up just a few times. In nucleotides, the CDR3 is TGTGCCAGCAGCCCGGGACAGAACTATGGCTACACCTTC. This sequence encodes CASSPGQNYGYTF. The V gene is TRBV7-3, the J gene TRBJ1-2; 7 nucleotides match TRBD1. The CDR3 consists of 13 residues. V shed 5 bases and J 2 bases; nucleotides not matched to a gene: 2. Per germline, CDR1 SGHTA and CDR2 FQGTGA.

V and J are TRBV13 and TRBJ2-7; tentatively, D is TRBD1 (6 bases). Trimming removed 0 bases from V and 1 base from J, with 10 bases in between. The CDR3 is 15 amino acids. Per germline, CDR1 PRHDT and CDR2 FYEKMQ (reference sequence). CDR3 amino acids: CASSLGQGRSYEQYF. The DNA for the CDR3 is TGTGCCAGCAGCTTAGGACAGGGAAGGTCCTACGAGCAGTACTTC.

This rearrangement joins TRBV2 to TRBJ1-3; D gene uncertain. V was shortened by 3 bases and J by 4 bases, with 7 bases between the two germline ends. This CDR3 spans 13 amino acids. Germline V gene lookup returns CDR1 SNHLY and CDR2 FYNNEI. The CDR3 region has the DNA TGTGCCAGCAGTGAGGCGGTCGGAAACACCATATATTTT. Protein sequence: CASSEAVGNTIYF.

The chain uses TRBV5-5 and TRBJ1-1; D is possibly TRBD1 (5 bases). The CDR3 is 13 residues long. The V and J ends lost 0 bases and 3 bases respectively, with 6 bases between them. The germline CDR1 and CDR2 sequences are SGHKS and YYEKEE (reference sequence). The CDR3 sequence is CASSLGGDTEAFF. CDR3 DNA sequence: TGTGCCAGCAGCTTGGGGGGGGACACTGAAGCTTTCTTT.

The chain joins TRBV5-1 to TRBJ1-5, with a tentative D call TRBD1 (6 bases). CDR1 is SGHRS and CDR2 is YFSETQ in the germline V gene. The CDR3 length is 15 residues. V was clipped by 3 bases and J by 1 base, with 11 bases between them. The chain's CDR3 is CASSWTAGSNQPQHF. Written as DNA, the CDR3 is TGCGCCAGCAGCTGGACAGCTGGCAGCAATCAGCCCCAGCATTTT.

In its sample, this clone was seen once. The rearrangement joins TRBV9 to TRBJ2-3; D call uncertain. Germline assignment: CDR1 SGDLS and CDR2 YYNGEE. The CDR3 extends over 13 amino acids. V was trimmed by 4 bases and J by 2 bases, leaving 8 bases between them. In DNA form, the CDR3 reads TGTGCCAGCAGCCCCCACACCACAGATACGCAGTATTTT. Its protein is CASSPHTTDTQYF.

The CDR3 loop is CASSTDRGAYEQYF. The DNA for the CDR3 is TGTGCCAGCAGTACCGACAGGGGCGCCTACGAGCAGTACTTC. The rearrangement uses TRBV6-5 and TRBJ2-7, with 8 bases matching TRBD1. There are 14 residues in the CDR3. The germline gives CDR1 MNHEY, CDR2 SVGAGI. The junction had 5 bases not matched to a gene; V was cut back by 5 bases and J by 2 bases.

This clone appeared a single time. CDR3 amino acids: CSVEVGLAGETQYF. Written as DNA, the CDR3 is TGCAGCGTTGAAGTTGGGCTAGCGGGGGAGACCCAGTACTTC. The chain uses TRBV29-1 and TRBJ2-5, with TRBD2 matching over 9 bases. V was clipped by 1 base and J by 5 bases; unmatched bases: 5. Germline CDR1 SQVTM, CDR2 ANQGSEA. The CDR3 contains 14 residues.

This clone was observed a single time. In DNA, the CDR3 is TGTGCCACCAGCAGGTCCTCAGTGGAGTCCGGCAATGAAGCTTTCTTT. Translated, it gives CATSRSSVESGNEAFF. This chain links TRBV15 with TRBJ1-1; D gene unclear. CDR1 and CDR2 (germline): LNHNV, YYDKDF (reference sequence). The CDR3 extends over 16 amino acids. V lost 3 bases to trimming and J lost 7 bases, with 21 bases between them.

This chain connects TRBV19 to TRBJ2-1, with D possibly being TRBD1 (7 bases). Germline CDR1 is LNHDA and CDR2 is SQIVND (reference sequence). CDR3 length equals 16 residues. Trimming removed 7 bases at V and 3 bases at J, with 19 bases between. Here the CDR3 reads CASTQGGLPHYNEQFF. CDR3 nucleotide sequence: TGTGCCAGTACCCAGGGGGGCCTCCCGCACTACAATGAGCAGTTCTTC.

This clone turned up a few times. The CDR3: CASSETGSGNTIYF. Here the CDR3 DNA reads TGTGCCAGCAGTGAAACAGGGTCCGGAAACACCATATATTTT. The J gene is TRBJ1-3, the V gene TRBV25-1; D is perhaps TRBD1 (6 bases). CDR1 and CDR2 from the germline V gene are MGHDK and SYGVNS. The CDR3 covers 14 residues. V lost 2 bases to trimming and J lost 4 bases, with 9 bases between them.

V gene TRBV7-9 combines with J gene TRBJ1-4, with 8 bases aligning to TRBD1. Germline V CDR1 and CDR2: SEHNR, FQNEAQ (reference sequence). The CDR3 is made up of 15 amino acids. After removal of 5 bases from V and 5 bases from J, the junction contained 7 bases not matched to a gene. CDR3 in DNA: TGTGCCAGCAGCCCCCGACAGGGGAAAAATGAAAAACTGTTTTTT. This translates into CASSPRQGKNEKLFF.

The rearrangement links TRBV9 to TRBJ1-4, with D possibly matching TRBD1 (6 bases). Trimming shortened V by 6 bases and J by 5 bases, and 14 bases separated the two germline ends. Germline CDR1 and CDR2: SGDLS and YYNGEE. CDR3 length: 14 amino acids. In DNA, the CDR3 is TGTGCCAGCACCCGGGACACACGCAATGAAAAACTGTTTTTT. Protein: CASTRDTRNEKLFF.

The gene calls are TRBV6-5 and TRBJ1-1, with 8 nucleotides matching TRBD1. Germline loops: CDR1 MNHEY, CDR2 SVGAGI. The CDR3 has 12 amino acids. V shed 5 bases, J shed 9 bases, and the junction held 5 bases outside the gene matches. The DNA of the CDR3 is TGTGCCAGCAGTGCCCGACAGGGGAAAGCTTTCTTT. Amino acids: CASSARQGKAFF.

This chain uses TRBV5-6 with TRBJ2-1; TRBD1 matches 7 bases. Germline V gene data show CDR1 as SGHDT and CDR2 as YYEEEE. V lost 4 bases and J lost 6; bases outside the gene matches: 10. The CDR3 length is 15 residues. Here the CDR3 DNA reads TGTGCCAGCAGCACCGGTACAGGGGTCCGCAATGAGCAGTTCTTC. This encodes CASSTGTGVRNEQFF.

This clone was detected once. The J gene is TRBJ1-1, the V gene TRBV5-5; TRBD1 aligns across 8 bases. CDR1 is SGHKS, CDR2 YYEKEE, per germline (reference sequence). The junction had 14 bases not matched to a gene; V was cut back by 6 bases and J by 10 bases. The CDR3 is 14 residues long. This CDR3 is CASNRNTGGFVAFF. The CDR3 DNA follows: TGTGCCAGCAACCGAAATACAGGGGGTTTTGTAGCTTTCTTT.

This clone showed up just once. The DNA of the CDR3 is TGTGCCAGCAGCTTAGGGTGGGGGGGAGGTGAAGCTTTCTTT. It encodes CASSLGWGGGEAFF. J is TRBJ1-1 and V is TRBV7-2; a weak D match, TRBD1 (5 bases). Germline CDR1 reads SGHTA; CDR2 reads FQGNSA. V dropped 1 base and J dropped 7 bases, with 13 bases sitting between them. The length of the CDR3 is 14 residues.

As for this clone: Sequence at one end of the junction differs from germline and may be a read error. The sample has other DNA sequences that encode this CDR3 too. The chain joins TRBV5-4 to TRBJ1-2, with unresolved D. The CDR3 totals 14 residues. Germline CDR1 reads SGHNT; CDR2 reads YYREEE (reference sequence). The CDR3 region is CASSPRELDYGYTF. In DNA, the CDR3 is TGTGCTAGCAGCCCCCGGGAGTTGGACTATGGCTACACCTTC. The full variable domain, in which reference TRBV5-4 and TRBJ1-2 provide the parts outside the CDR3, is ETGVTQSPTHLIKTRGQQVTLRCSSQSGHNTVSWYQQALGQGPQFIFQYYREEENGRGNFPPRFSGLQFPNYSSELNVNALELDDSALYLCASSPRELDYGYTFGSGTRLTVV.

The J gene is TRBJ2-7, the V gene TRBV11-2; 7 bases agree with TRBD1. Germline-derived CDR1 and CDR2 are SGHAT and FQNNGV. This CDR3 has 14 residues. The J segment lost 4 bases and the V segment lost 7 bases, leaving 10 bases of the junction unmatched. The CDR3 spells CASKRGPRDYEQYF. The DNA for the CDR3 is TGTGCCAGCAAAAGGGGGCCGAGGGATTACGAGCAGTACTTC.

This rearrangement joins TRBV5-4 to TRBJ1-1; D is undetermined. The CDR3 is 14 residues long. V was cut by 0 bases and J by 1 base, with 7 bases left in between. The germline V gene has CDR1 SGHNT and CDR2 YYREEE (reference sequence). In nucleotides, the CDR3 is TGTGCCAGCAGCTTGGGAGCCACGAACACTGAAGCTTTCTTT. Amino acid sequence: CASSLGATNTEAFF.

This clone was observed a single time. J is TRBJ2-1 and V is TRBV19, with unresolved D. The CDR3 loop spans 13 amino acids. With 5 bases removed from V and 0 bases from J, the gap between germline ends came to 5 bases. Germline V lookup: CDR1 LNHDA, CDR2 SQIVND (reference sequence). This CDR3 is CASSLSSYNEQFF. The CDR3 region has the DNA TGTGCCAGTAGTTTGAGCTCCTACAATGAGCAGTTCTTC.